The sequence of this TCR beta chain was determined in a study of blood T cell repertoires in COVID-19. Study information: Spain, Italy and the United States supplied samples that represented acute and convalescent COVID-19. From T cells, B-cell-depleted T cells, or PBMCs came the material, which was cDNA or gDNA.

Regarding this clone: Other DNA sequences in the sample encode the same CDR3.

V gave up 0 bases and J gave up 3 bases, with 13 bases separating them. The CDR3 runs to 15 residues. Germline V lookup: CDR1 SGDLS, CDR2 YYNGEE. In the source study's methods: Amplified reference gene primers provided the basis for estimating nucleated cell counts. Data came from immunoSEQ multiplex PCR; TCRdb stores just in-frame clones and leaves some out. V, J and clone size are those of that table, while D and trimming were read from the DNA. The table includes 65,000 or so clones, 90% detected once. The TCR originated in a man in his sixties with acute or convalescent COVID-19. The sequencing input was peripheral blood. This chain connects TRBV9 to TRBJ2-7, with TRBD1 as a possible D gene (7 bases). For the CDR3, the DNA is TGTGCCAGCAGCGTAGGTTCAGGGGGACTCTACGAGCAGTACTTC. Amino acid sequence: CASSVGSGGLYEQYF.